This T cell receptor beta chain is drawn from a study of T cells in women clearing cervical HPV infection. About the research overall: Case blood was drawn when the lesion was first found; control blood after infection became undetectable.

CDR3 size: 15 residues. V shed 3 bases, J shed 4 bases, and the junction held 5 bases outside the gene matches. Germline CDR1 and CDR2: SGHVS and FQNEAQ. General study findings and limits: Unknown T-cell numbers per sample may underlie the richness differences.

Repertoires were generated with immunoSEQ multiplex PCR, while TCRdb's copy carries only in-frame clones and drops some. The sample data list approximately 31,000 clones. Remarks on this clone: Its antigen remains unknown. From the germline J gene comes the end of the CDR3, since the read stops 3 residues before it.

The TCR comes from a woman aged 18 to 75 with a cervical HPV16 infection that either progressed to CIN3+ or cleared (not recorded which). J is TRBJ2-3 and V is TRBV7-8; 9 nucleotides line up with TRBD2. The material sequenced was blood buffy coat. The sequenced CDR3 bases are TGTGCCAGCAGCTTCAAGCGGGGGGTCTCAGATACG. As protein: CASSFKRGVSDT. The complete CDR3 protein is CASSFKRGVSDTQYF.